By sample fraction, the clone carrying this T cell receptor (beta chain) is medium-sized (0.01 to 0.1%). The sample carries other DNA sequences with the same CDR3. Profiled with immunoSEQ multiplex PCR; TCRdb holds only in-frame clones, not every one. This sample has 110,000 or so clones, with roughly nine tenths found just once. The record originates from a study of siplizumab effects on memory and regulatory T cells. V lost 7 bases to trimming and J lost 7 bases; unmatched junction nucleotides: 18. CDR1 is SQVTM, CDR2 ANQGSEA, per germline. The CDR3 length is 15 residues. This sequence was found in a human donor in good health. The rearrangement uses TRBV29-1 and TRBJ1-2; 7 nucleotides align to TRBD1. The specimen was Tregs sorted from blood. CDR3 sequence reads: CSARRGVGGVFGYTF. In DNA form, the CDR3 reads TGCAGCGCACGCCGGGGTGTAGGGGGCGTGTTTGGCTACACCTTC.